The 31 T cell receptor beta chains below were found in one sample sequenced in a study of cytomegalovirus exposure and HLA in healthy donors. PCR was performed using 60 Vbeta and 13 Jbeta primers. Method: immunoSEQ multiplex PCR; TCRdb's copy keeps in-frame clones and lacks some. In the table there are about 120,000 clones, 80% to 85% of which are singletons. The sequenced sample was PBMCs. These receptors were obtained from a man in his thirties or forties in good health and CMV-seronegative.

The chain joins TRBV30 to TRBJ2-1; 10 nucleotides match TRBD2. Germline CDR1 GTSNPN, CDR2 SVGIG (reference sequence). J was trimmed by 1 base and V by 3 bases; bases with no gene match: 6. This CDR3 contains 16 residues. The CDR3 loop is CAWRAIAGGSYNEQFF. CDR3 bases: TGTGCCTGGAGGGCTATAGCGGGGGGTTCCTACAATGAGCAGTTCTTC. The variable domain in full, with the rest retrieved from reference TRBV30 and TRBJ2-1, is SQTIHQWPATLVQPVGSPLSLECTVEGTSNPNLYWYRQAAGRGLQLLFYSVGIGQISSEVPQNLSASRPQDRQFILSSKKLLLSDSGFYLCAWRAIAGGSYNEQFFGPGTRLTVL.

The V gene is TRBV4-3, the J gene TRBJ1-5, with TRBD1 as a possible D gene (5 bases). Deletions cut 0 bases from V and 6 bases from J, with 15 bases between. Germline values: CDR1 LGHNA, CDR2 YSLEER. The CDR3 covers 16 residues. CDR3 in DNA: TGCGCCAGCAGCCAAGACCTTCCAGGGAAGGGTCAGCCCCAGCATTTT. This translates into CASSQDLPGKGQPQHF.

The gene calls are TRBV27 and TRBJ2-3; a weak D match, TRBD2 (7 bases). Trimming removed 5 bases at V and 6 bases at J, with 24 bases between. From germline, CDR1 is MNHEY and CDR2 SMNVEV (reference sequence). The CDR3 extends over 17 amino acids. The CDR3 region is CASSQLGGGGSTDTQYF. CDR3 in DNA: TGTGCCAGCAGTCAGCTAGGAGGGGGGGGCTCCACGGATACGCAGTATTTT.

This rearrangement joins TRBV11-3 to TRBJ2-5; 8 positions agree with TRBD2. The ends lost 5 bases at V and 5 bases at J; junction bases unmatched: 10. CDR3 length: 15 amino acids. The germline V gene encodes CDR1 SGHNT and CDR2 YENEEA. CDR3 nucleotide sequence: TGTGCCAGCAGCCCCGGCGAGCGGGGGAGGGAGACCCAGTACTTC. As protein: CASSPGERGRETQYF.

This clone has a single count. The V and J genes are TRBV6-5 and TRBJ2-7; D is perhaps TRBD1 (5 bases). The CDR3 is made up of 13 amino acids. CDR1 and CDR2 (germline): MNHEY, SVGAGI. The V end was cut by 11 bases, the J end by 0 bases, with 14 bases between. CDR3 protein: CAPRGRSSYEQYF. The CDR3 DNA reads as TGTGCCCCAAGGGGCCGCAGCTCCTACGAGCAGTACTTC.

This clone came up once. The chain combines TRBV27 with TRBJ1-2; possibly TRBD1 for D (5 bases). This CDR3 contains 13 residues. V was cut by 5 bases and J by 4 bases, with 11 bases left in between. Germline-derived CDR1 and CDR2 are MNHEY and SMNVEV (reference sequence). In DNA form, the CDR3 reads TGTGCCAGCAGTCCGGGACTGAGCTATGGCTACACCTTC. As protein: CASSPGLSYGYTF.

The chain links TRBV7-8 to TRBJ1-3; no clear D gene. There are 17 residues in the CDR3. In germline, CDR1 is SGHVS, CDR2 FQNEAQ. Trimming took off 4 bases at V and 0 bases at J, with 16 bases between the two ends. CDR3 residues: CASSSSVRGVSGNTIYF. For the CDR3, the DNA is TGTGCCAGCAGCTCCAGCGTTCGGGGAGTCTCTGGAAACACCATATATTTT. The variable domain in full, with the rest retrieved from reference TRBV7-8 and TRBJ1-3, is GAGVSQSPRYKVAKRGQDVALRCDPISGHVSLFWYQQALGQGPEFLTYFQNEAQLDKSGLPSDRFFAERPEGSVSTLKIQRTQQEDSAVYLCASSSSVRGVSGNTIYFGEGSWLTVV.

The chain is built from TRBV5-6 and TRBJ1-6, with TRBD1 matching 9 bases. Trimming at V came to 2 bases and at J to 9 bases, leaving 3 bases not matched to a gene. The germline gives CDR1 SGHDT, CDR2 YYEEEE. The CDR3 sequence is 14 residues long. CDR3 sequence reads: CASSLQGAGSPLHF. CDR3 DNA: TGTGCCAGCAGCTTACAGGGGGCAGGTTCACCCCTCCACTTT. Combining the CDR3 with reference TRBV5-6 and TRBJ1-6 gives the whole variable domain DAGVTQSPTHLIKTRGQQVTLRCSPKSGHDTVSWYQQALGQGPQFIFQYYEEEERQRGNFPDRFSGHQFPNYSSELNVNALLLGDSALYLCASSLQGAGSPLHFGNGTRLTVT.

The chain uses TRBV27 and TRBJ1-5, with D tentatively TRBD1 (5 bases). The CDR3 contains 13 residues. Trimming removed 6 bases from V and 4 bases from J, with 10 bases in between. The germline V gene has CDR1 MNHEY and CDR2 SMNVEV (reference sequence). CDR3 in DNA: TGTGCCAGCAGCCCGGACACTAATCAGCCCCAGCATTTT. The encoded protein is CASSPDTNQPQHF.

The rearrangement uses TRBV19 and TRBJ1-5; 10 bases fit TRBD1. The CDR3 contains 16 residues. Germline V CDR1 and CDR2: LNHDA, SQIVND (reference sequence). J lost 1 base, V lost 5 bases, and 5 bases had no gene match. CDR3 DNA sequence: TGTGCCAGTAGTCCCGGGGACAGGGGAAGCAATCAGCCCCAGCATTTT. Translated: CASSPGDRGSNQPQHF.

This chain uses TRBV2 with TRBJ2-6, with 8 bases fitting TRBD2. The trim removed 9 bases at V and 0 bases at J, leaving 7 bases unmatched. Germline V gene sequence: CDR1 SNHLY, CDR2 FYNNEI. This CDR3 comprises 16 residues. CDR3 in amino acids: CASKTSASSGANVLTF. The DNA for the CDR3 is TGTGCCAGTAAGACTAGCGCAAGCTCTGGGGCCAACGTCCTGACTTTC.

The chain joins TRBV7-6 to TRBJ2-3, with 7 bases identical to TRBD1. Trimming took 5 bases from V and 2 from J; bases not matched to a gene: 13. CDR1 and CDR2 (germline): SGHVS, FNYEAQ. This CDR3 region has 17 residues. DNA for the CDR3: TGTGCCAGCAGCCCTACCGGGACAGATTTATCCACAGATACGCAGTATTTT. This gives the protein CASSPTGTDLSTDTQYF.

V and J are TRBV19 and TRBJ2-7; D perhaps matches TRBD2 (5 bases). CDR3 size: 14 residues. Germline values: CDR1 LNHDA, CDR2 SQIVND (reference sequence). The ends were cut back, 3 bases at V and 5 bases at J, with 14 bases in the middle. The CDR3 nucleotides are TGTGCCAGTAGTATGGGGAGACCCCAAGACGAGCAGTACTTC. Translating gives CASSMGRPQDEQYF. Looking up the rest from reference TRBV19 and TRBJ2-7 gives the full variable domain: DGGITQSPKYLFRKEGQNVTLSCEQNLNHDAMYWYRQDPGQGLRLIYYSQIVNDFQKGDIAEGYSVSREKKESFPLTVTSAQKNPTAFYLCASSMGRPQDEQYFGPGTRLTVT.

The chain joins TRBV7-9 to TRBJ2-3; the match to TRBD2 covers 13 bases. This CDR3 is built from 18 residues. V was clipped by 5 bases and J by 5 bases; unmatched bases: 13. CDR1 and CDR2 from the germline V gene are SEHNR and FQNEAQ (reference sequence). CDR3 sequence: CASSPGWTSGGQVDTQYF. The CDR3 DNA is TGTGCCAGCAGCCCCGGCTGGACTAGCGGGGGACAGGTAGATACGCAGTATTTT.

The chain couples TRBV19 to TRBJ2-7; 9 positions agree with TRBD1. Germline V lookup: CDR1 LNHDA, CDR2 SQIVND (reference sequence). This CDR3 is built from 15 residues. V gave up 3 bases and J gave up 3 bases; unmatched junction bases: 6. CDR3 residues: CASSMWTGAIYEQYF. CDR3 in DNA: TGTGCCAGTAGTATGTGGACAGGGGCGATCTACGAGCAGTACTTC.

The rearrangement joins TRBV6-5 to TRBJ2-7; no definite D call. Germline CDR1 reads MNHEY; CDR2 reads SVGAGI. CDR3 size: 16 residues. Trimming pared 0 bases from V and 5 bases from J, leaving 17 bases between. CDR3 nucleotides: TGTGCCAGCAGTTACTCGAGATGGGCTACATCCCACGAGCAGTACTTC. Its protein product is CASSYSRWATSHEQYF.

The J gene is TRBJ2-1, the V gene TRBV5-4, with 7 bases that match TRBD2. Germline loops: CDR1 SGHNT, CDR2 YYREEE (reference sequence). The CDR3 consists of 15 residues. V lost 4 bases and J lost 5; bases outside the gene matches: 9. The CDR3, as DNA: TGTGCCAGCAGCCGAGCCGGGGGAGGGAACAATGAGCAGTTCTTC. Encoded protein: CASSRAGGGNNEQFF.

The CDR3 sequence: CASSLGPEGLETQYF. In nucleotides, the CDR3 is TGCGCCAGCAGCTTGGGACCAGAGGGTTTGGAGACCCAGTACTTC. V usage is TRBV5-1 and J usage is TRBJ2-5, with D maybe TRBD2 (5 bases). V dropped 0 bases and J dropped 5 bases, with 14 bases sitting between them. This CDR3 is built from 15 residues. Germline CDR1 reads SGHRS; CDR2 reads YFSETQ. Supplemented by reference TRBV5-1 and TRBJ2-5, the full variable domain reads KAGVTQTPRYLIKTRGQQVTLSCSPISGHRSVSWYQQTPGQGLQFLFEYFSETQRNKGNFPGRFSGRQFSNSRSEMNVSTLELGDSALYLCASSLGPEGLETQYFGPGTRLLVL.

Of note for this clone: Other DNA sequences of this sample code for an identical CDR3. This chain joins TRBV5-1 and TRBJ2-5, with D tentatively TRBD2 (5 bases). Trimming pared 0 bases from V and 5 bases from J, leaving 8 bases between. The CDR3 covers 13 residues. Germline CDR1 reads SGHRS; CDR2 reads YFSETQ. CDR3 DNA sequence: TGCGCCAGCAGCTTGGGGCGAGGGGAGACCCAGTACTTC. Protein: CASSLGRGETQYF.

Only a few counts were recorded for this clone. The DNA of the CDR3 is TGTGCCTGGAGTGTGTCACAGGGGGCAGGCTATGGCTACACCTTC. Translated: CAWSVSQGAGYGYTF. The V gene is TRBV30, the J gene TRBJ1-2; 9 bases fit TRBD1. CDR3 length: 15 residues. Germline V gives CDR1 GTSNPN, CDR2 SVGIG (reference sequence). Trimming removed 0 bases from V and 4 bases from J; junction bases left unmatched: 6.

This chain joins TRBV7-8 and TRBJ2-3; perhaps TRBD2 as D (6 bases). The CDR3 extends over 15 amino acids. Germline lookup yields CDR1 SGHVS and CDR2 FQNEAQ. Trimming took 5 bases from V and 6 from J, leaving 18 bases between them. CDR3 coding DNA: TGTGCCAGCAGCCCCGGGCGGGGCCGGGGTGATACGCAGTATTTT. It specifies CASSPGRGRGDTQYF. Full variable domain (outside the CDR3, taken from reference TRBV7-8 and TRBJ2-3): GAGVSQSPRYKVAKRGQDVALRCDPISGHVSLFWYQQALGQGPEFLTYFQNEAQLDKSGLPSDRFFAERPEGSVSTLKIQRTQQEDSAVYLCASSPGRGRGDTQYFGPGTRLTVL.

The V call is TRBV25-1, the J call TRBJ2-1; the D gene is possibly TRBD2 (6 bases). This CDR3 has 13 residues. Germline lookup yields CDR1 MGHDK and CDR2 SYGVNS. V dropped 5 bases and J dropped 7 bases, with 12 bases sitting between them. The CDR3 DNA reads TGTGCCAGCAGTCCGCTGGGGGGAAATGAGCAGTTCTTC. Translated: CASSPLGGNEQFF.

CDR3: CARTGREPRADTQYF. The CDR3 DNA reads TGTGCCAGAACCGGACGGGAGCCCCGGGCAGATACGCAGTATTTT. The chain joins TRBV5-3 to TRBJ2-3, with D tentatively TRBD2 (6 bases). TRBV5-3 is marked as an open reading frame, function uncertain. The CDR3 contains 15 residues. Deletions cut 6 bases from V and 4 bases from J, with 18 bases between.

V is TRBV11-2 and J is TRBJ1-2; D is possibly TRBD1 (5 bases). V was shortened by 5 bases and J by 7 bases, with 17 bases between the two germline ends. The CDR3 is made up of 14 amino acids. Germline V gene sequence: CDR1 SGHAT, CDR2 FQNNGV. The CDR3 bases are TGTGCCAGCAGCACGAACGTCAGGGATCCTGGCTACACCTTC. It specifies CASSTNVRDPGYTF.

DNA of the CDR3: TGTGCCAGTAAGGATGCAGGGGGCGAAGAGACCCAGTACTTC. This codes for CASKDAGGEETQYF. V is TRBV19 and J is TRBJ2-5; TRBD1 agrees at 8 bases. This CDR3 comprises 14 residues. Per germline, CDR1 LNHDA and CDR2 SQIVND (reference sequence). Trimming took 7 bases from V and 3 from J; bases not matched to a gene: 7.

This clone came up a few times. V is TRBV5-4 and J is TRBJ2-5; D is undetermined. The CDR3 runs to 13 residues. Looked up from germline, CDR1 is SGHNT and CDR2 is YYREEE (reference sequence). V lost 4 bases and J 1 base, leaving 8 bases between the germline ends. The CDR3 coding sequence is TGTGCCAGCAGCCGGTCGGTCCAAGAGACCCAGTACTTC. Protein product: CASSRSVQETQYF.

The J gene is TRBJ2-2, the V gene TRBV5-5; perhaps TRBD1 as D (6 bases). Per germline, CDR1 SGHKS and CDR2 YYEKEE (reference sequence). The CDR3 spans 15 residues. V was trimmed by 3 bases and J by 5 bases, leaving 14 bases between them. Here the CDR3 reads CASSWGLRGTGELFF. The CDR3 bases are TGTGCCAGCAGCTGGGGTCTCAGGGGTACCGGGGAGCTGTTTTTT.

This clone was observed a single time. The CDR3 ends on some other residue instead of the conserved phenylalanine or tryptophan, so this is likely a read error. V is TRBV29-1 and J is TRBJ1-1; D might be TRBD1 (6 bases). Deletions cut 4 bases from V and 6 bases from J, with 15 bases between. The CDR3 runs to 13 residues. The V gene's germline CDR1 is SQVTM and CDR2 ANQGSEA. CDR3 nucleotide sequence: TGCAGCGTTGCAATGTCAGGGGTCGCTGAAGCTTTCCTT. Translated, it gives CSVAMSGVAEAFL.

The rearrangement uses TRBV30 and TRBJ2-7, with D uncertain. V was shortened by 4 bases and J by 0 bases, with 10 bases between the two germline ends. The CDR3 runs to 13 residues. The germline gives CDR1 GTSNPN, CDR2 SVGIG (reference sequence). The CDR3 region has the DNA TGTGCCTGGAAGGCCGGGTACTCCTACGAGCAGTACTTC. Translated, it gives CAWKAGYSYEQYF.

V is TRBV23-1 and J is TRBJ1-5; 9 bases agree with TRBD1. TRBV23-1 is flagged as an ORF with uncertain function. V was clipped by 5 bases and J by 0 bases; unmatched bases: 14. This CDR3 is 19 amino acids long. In nucleotides, the CDR3 is TGCGCCAGCAGTGAACCGGGACAGGGTGGGGCCTATAGCAATCAGCCCCAGCATTTT. Translated, it gives CASSEPGQGGAYSNQPQHF.

The genes are TRBV27 and TRBJ1-1; TRBD1 matches 9 bases. The CDR3 contains 15 residues. With 1 base clipped from V and 9 bases from J, the junction kept 9 bases outside the gene matches. Germline V gives CDR1 MNHEY, CDR2 SMNVEV (reference sequence). The CDR3: CASSLYRDRDLQAFF. CDR3 sequence (DNA): TGTGCCAGCAGTTTATATAGGGACAGGGACCTTCAAGCTTTCTTT.